This TCR beta chain originates from a study of spatial heterogeneity in lung cancer. Germline V gene data show CDR1 as MGHRA and CDR2 as YSYEKL. CDR3 length: 17 amino acids. Trimming cost V 3 bases and J 2 bases, with 20 bases left between them. Study-level findings and limits: Circulating ubiquitous expanded tumor TCRs were observed more frequently at resection than at follow-up.

With respect to this clonotype: What it recognizes is unknown.

Every TCR cDNA molecule carried a tag that served as a unique molecular identifier. TCRdb reprocessed the 5' RACE reads with MiXCR, giving one entry per CDR3 protein. The repertoire holds about 40,000 distinct CDR3 sequences, with 5.2% as singletons. The time point was: sample taken at primary tumor resection. Whole RNA came from tumor, nontumor lung or frozen PBMC and was sequenced without being sorted. The donors, 70 to 80 patients with untreated early-stage non-small cell lung cancer, provided the samples. The rearrangement joins TRBV4-1 to TRBJ2-7; a weak D match, TRBD1 (6 bases). The sequence came from a female donor with early-stage non-small cell lung cancer. The material sequenced was PBMCs, taken at surgery. The CDR3 protein is CASSQATGTSNPYEQYF. The CDR3 nucleotides read TGCGCCAGCAGCCAGGCAACCGGGACATCAAATCCCTACGAGCAGTACTTC.